The T cell receptor (beta chain) under discussion was sequenced for a study of T cells in Graves' hyperthyroidism and ophthalmopathy. This CDR3 region has 11 residues. V was clipped by 9 bases and J by 5 bases, with 10 bases between them. Germline V lookup: CDR1 LGHDT, CDR2 YNNKEL (reference sequence). This clonotype has more than one count but fewer than ten. PBMCs stemmed from less than 13 ml fresh peripheral blood. What was amplified from RNA transcripts were TCR beta CDR3 regions. During a first-round RT-PCR of the TCR CDR3, the HTBI primer set was used. MiXCR was run by TCRdb on the multiplex PCR reads, yielding one entry per CDR3 protein. This table has about 710,000 distinct CDR3 sequences, about 17% appearing once.

Sequences were obtained from blood. This sequence was found in a young man with Graves' hyperthyroidism. This chain links TRBV3-1 with TRBJ1-2; D might be TRBD1 (5 bases). In DNA form, the CDR3 reads TGTGCCAGTAAAGGGGTTTATGGCTACACCTTC. The encoded protein is CASKGVYGYTF.